One sample yielded the 18 T cell receptor beta chains listed below, sequenced in a study of blood T cell repertoires in COVID-19. Repertoires were generated with immunoSEQ multiplex PCR, while TCRdb's copy carries only in-frame clones and drops some. The table includes approximately 80,000 clones, around 81% detected once. Material: peripheral blood. These receptors came from a man older than 75 with acute or convalescent COVID-19.

This clone has a single count. The V call is TRBV7-9, the J call TRBJ1-1; no reliable D call. Germline CDR1 is SEHNR and CDR2 is FQNEAQ (reference sequence). V shed 0 bases and J shed 7 bases, with 6 bases lying between them. This CDR3 is built from 12 residues. The CDR3 loop reads CASSLADYEAFF. For the CDR3, the DNA is TGTGCCAGCAGCTTAGCGGACTATGAAGCTTTCTTT.

This clone was seen only a few times. The rearrangement joins TRBV2 to TRBJ1-6; 8 bases map to TRBD1. The V gene's germline CDR1 is SNHLY and CDR2 FYNNEI. The V and J ends lost 6 bases and 10 bases, in that order; junction bases with no gene match: 8. This CDR3 spans 14 amino acids. CDR3 DNA: TGTGCCAGCAGGGCTACAGGGGGACGGTCACCCCTCCACTTT. Translation: CASRATGGRSPLHF. The whole variable domain, filled in from reference TRBV2 and TRBJ1-6, reads EPEVTQTPSHQVTQMGQEVILRCVPISNHLYFYWYRQILGQKVEFLVSFYNNEISEKSEIFDDQFSVERPDGSNFTLKIRSTKLEDSAMYFCASRATGGRSPLHFGNGTRLTVT.

The rearrangement links TRBV30 to TRBJ2-1, with 12 positions matching TRBD2. Per germline, CDR1 GTSNPN and CDR2 SVGIG (reference sequence). The CDR3 is 14 residues long. J lost 10 bases, V lost 0 bases, and 4 bases had no gene match. The CDR3 DNA is TGTGCCTGGAGTGTCGGGCTAGCGGGAGGGGAGCAGTTCTTC. Its protein product is CAWSVGLAGGEQFF. The variable domain in full, completed from reference TRBV30 and TRBJ2-1, reads SQTIHQWPATLVQPVGSPLSLECTVEGTSNPNLYWYRQAAGRGLQLLFYSVGIGQISSEVPQNLSASRPQDRQFILSSKKLLLSDSGFYLCAWSVGLAGGEQFFGPGTRLTVL.

J is TRBJ1-2 and V is TRBV5-1, with D possibly matching TRBD1 (6 bases). Trimming cost V 0 bases and J 6 bases, with 12 bases left between them. Looked up from germline, CDR1 is SGHRS and CDR2 is YFSETQ. The CDR3 spans 14 residues. CDR3 protein: CASSLAGQYDGYTF. DNA of the CDR3: TGCGCCAGCAGCTTGGCTGGACAGTATGATGGCTACACCTTC.

The chain couples TRBV23-1 to TRBJ2-7; D is possibly TRBD1 (6 bases). TRBV23-1 is treated as an ORF (open reading frame) with a function not yet certain. Trimming removed 1 base at V and 5 bases at J, with 15 bases between. The CDR3 length is 15 residues. The chain's CDR3 is CASSQYVDSGDEQYF. As DNA, the CDR3 is TGCGCCAGCAGTCAATACGTGGACAGTGGCGACGAGCAGTACTTC.

V usage is TRBV5-1 and J usage is TRBJ2-7; 8 bases align to TRBD1. The CDR3 totals 14 residues. V was clipped by 4 bases and J by 5 bases; unmatched bases: 8. CDR1 is SGHRS, CDR2 YFSETQ, per germline. The CDR3 DNA is TGCGCCAGCAGCCGGGACAGGCCATTCCACGAGCAGTACTTC. This gives the protein CASSRDRPFHEQYF.

This chain joins TRBV15 and TRBJ1-1; D gene uncertain. Germline CDR1 LNHNV, CDR2 YYDKDF (reference sequence). The CDR3 has 14 amino acids. Between the trimmed V and J ends, which lost 0 bases and 0 bases, there was a span of 5 bases. The CDR3, as DNA: TGTGCCACCAGCAGAGATAAGCTGAACACTGAAGCTTTCTTT. Amino acids: CATSRDKLNTEAFF.

Comment on this clone: No conserved phenylalanine or tryptophan is present at the end of the CDR3, so a read error is the likely explanation. Because the CDR3's place on the DNA is in doubt, the DNA is left out and the CDR3 is given as listed by TCRdb. V and J are TRBV6-1 and TRBJ2-3; TRBD2 is the table's D call and was not checked against the DNA. Germline values: CDR1 MNHNS, CDR2 SASEGT. The CDR3 totals 10 residues, both ends included. CDR3 sequence reads: CASSELVPLL.

The chain is built from TRBV5-4 and TRBJ2-1, with 7 bases fitting TRBD2. CDR3 length: 16 amino acids. The trim removed 5 bases at V and 0 bases at J, leaving 8 bases unmatched. The germline CDR1 and CDR2 sequences are SGHNT and YYREEE (reference sequence). As DNA, the CDR3 is TGTGCCAGCAGGGGGAGCGGGGTAAGCTCCTACAATGAGCAGTTCTTC. Translated: CASRGSGVSSYNEQFF.

V usage is TRBV28 and J usage is TRBJ1-1, with 9 bases lining up with TRBD1. Per germline, CDR1 MDHEN and CDR2 SYDVKM. V lost 8 bases and J lost 5; bases outside the gene matches: 12. The CDR3 has 15 amino acids. CDR3 protein: CASGHNRGRRTEAFF. The DNA of the CDR3 is TGTGCCAGCGGCCATAACAGGGGGCGCAGGACTGAAGCTTTCTTT.

The chain employs TRBV4-1 and TRBJ1-6; 8 bases fit TRBD1. Trimming at V came to 3 bases and at J to 4 bases, leaving 14 bases not matched to a gene. This CDR3 has 19 residues. CDR1 is MGHRA and CDR2 is YSYEKL in the germline V gene. The CDR3 region is CASSQSPQGATPYNSPLHF. Here the CDR3 DNA reads TGCGCCAGCAGCCAGTCTCCCCAGGGGGCGACTCCATATAATTCACCCCTCCACTTT.

This clone was recorded a few times. The J gene is TRBJ1-1, the V gene TRBV6-2 or TRBV6-3; D call uncertain. The CDR3 sequence is 13 residues long. Germline-derived CDR1 and CDR2 are MNHEY and SVGEGT. Trimming left V 1 base short and J 5 bases short, with 8 bases between. CDR3 residues: CASSYYPQTEAFF. As DNA, the CDR3 is TGTGCCAGCAGTTACTACCCCCAGACTGAAGCTTTCTTT.

The V and J genes are TRBV28 and TRBJ1-2, with 7 positions matching TRBD1. Germline CDR1 MDHEN, CDR2 SYDVKM. V lost 4 bases, J lost 0 bases, and 5 bases stayed unmatched. The CDR3 has 15 amino acids. CDR3 bases: TGTGCCAGCAGTTCGCCCGGGACAGCTAACTATGGCTACACCTTC. Protein sequence: CASSSPGTANYGYTF.

V usage is TRBV11-2 and J usage is TRBJ2-5, with 9 positions matching TRBD2. V lost 5 bases to trimming and J lost 6 bases; unmatched junction nucleotides: 10. Germline CDR1 and CDR2: SGHAT and FQNNGV. This CDR3 region has 15 residues. This CDR3 reads CASSVSSGSGKTQYF. CDR3 DNA: TGTGCCAGCAGCGTGAGTAGCGGGAGTGGGAAGACCCAGTACTTC.

The rearrangement joins TRBV6-2 or TRBV6-3 to TRBJ2-2; the match to TRBD1 covers 9 bases. Germline V lookup: CDR1 MNHEY, CDR2 SVGEGT. CDR3 size: 17 residues. Trimming at V came to 0 bases and at J to 3 bases, leaving 5 bases not matched to a gene. The CDR3 region is CASSYSTWTGDTGELFF. The CDR3 bases are TGTGCCAGCAGTTACTCGACTTGGACAGGGGACACCGGGGAGCTGTTTTTT.

This clone was picked up a small number of times. For the CDR3, the DNA is TGTGCCACCAGTGATTCACCGGGTTCAGATACGCAGTATTTT. Amino acids: CATSDSPGSDTQYF. The rearrangement links TRBV24-1 to TRBJ2-3, with D unresolved. The V end was cut by 2 bases, the J end by 4 bases, with 9 bases between. Germline lookup yields CDR1 KGHDR and CDR2 SFDVKD. This CDR3 region has 14 residues.

This clone is a singleton in its sample. The chain employs TRBV7-9 and TRBJ2-4; 7 bases line up with TRBD1. Germline values: CDR1 SEHNR, CDR2 FQNEAQ (reference sequence). Trimming took 4 bases from V and 6 from J; bases not matched to a gene: 6. CDR3 size: 14 residues. The CDR3: CASSSGGQGNIQYF. In nucleotides, the CDR3 is TGTGCCAGCAGCTCAGGGGGTCAGGGAAACATTCAGTACTTC.

The chain joins TRBV28 to TRBJ1-2; D call uncertain. Germline V gene sequence: CDR1 MDHEN, CDR2 SYDVKM. The CDR3 is 10 residues long. Trimming left V 4 bases short and J 10 bases short, with 7 bases between. The CDR3, as DNA: TGTGCCAGCAGTTCGGTCGCCTACACCTTC. This translates into CASSSVAYTF.